This T cell receptor (beta chain) is drawn from a study of blood T cell repertoires in COVID-19. Study-wide context: Sample material is recorded as cDNA or gDNA derived from T cells, B-cell-depleted T cells, or PBMCs.

Those enrolled in Seattle joined during active infection and were followed longitudinally afterward. This clone was picked up a small number of times. Unmatched junction bases numbered 9, after V lost 2 bases and J lost 7 bases. The CDR3 loop spans 15 amino acids. CDR1 is SGHNT and CDR2 is YYREEE in the germline V gene (reference sequence). As processed by the authors: Using reference gene primer amplification, nucleated cell counts were estimated. Sequenced by immunoSEQ multiplex PCR; TCRdb stores in-frame clones only, minus some. D and trimming were read from the DNA, whereas the V and J calls and clone size are those reported in that table. This sample has fewer than 200,000 clones, with about four fifths found just once.

This TCR came from a woman aged 60-70 years with COVID-19, enrolled during active disease. The specimen was peripheral blood. V usage is TRBV5-4 and J usage is TRBJ1-2, with 9 bases aligning to TRBD1. CDR3 loop: CASSLEPGQGSGYTF. The CDR3 DNA reads as TGTGCCAGCAGCTTAGAACCGGGACAGGGAAGTGGCTACACCTTC.